This T cell receptor (beta chain) was sequenced for a study of cytotoxic CD8 clonotypes in ibrutinib-treated CLL. Overall study context: Results showed roughly 25 partial and 2 complete responses; following median around 68 months, roughly 15 remained remitted, roughly 12 advanced.

This CDR3 contains 14 residues. Method: immunoSEQ multiplex PCR; TCRdb's copy keeps in-frame clones and lacks some. The data contain a few hundred thousand clones, roughly two thirds of them singletons. The sequencing used PBMCs, collected after 36 months of ibrutinib treatment. This clonotype was obtained from a human donor with chronic lymphocytic leukemia. V usage is TRBV1 and J usage is TRBJ2-5; the D call TRBD1 from the table was never checked on the DNA. TRBV1 is listed as a pseudogene. Here the CDR3 reads CTNSYRGFGETQYF. CDR3 nucleotide sequence: TGCACCAATTCGTACAGGGGATTCGGAGAGACCCAGTACTTC.